These 13 T cell receptor beta chains originate from one sample sequenced in a study of vaccination and CD4 T cells after COVID-19. Specified treatment: approximately 9-day PBMC culture with coronavirus spike peptide pools or control peptides (ViraFEST assay). The study sequenced cultured CD4+ T cell DNA using the Oncomine TCR Beta short-read assay. TCRdb itself ran the PCR reads through MiXCR, one entry per CDR3 protein. This sample has some 11,000 distinct CDR3 sequences, with approximately 58% found just once. These TCRs are of unknown antigen specificity. The sample was CD4+ T cells from blood, cultured in vitro, taken before SARS-CoV-2 vaccination. The receptor source for this set is a human donor who had recovered from COVID-19.

Of note for this clonotype: Here the CDR3 omits its conserved ending phenylalanine or tryptophan, so a read error is the likely source. Because the CDR3's place on the DNA is in doubt, the DNA is left out and the CDR3 is given as listed by TCRdb. The V call is TRBV21-1, the J call TRBJ2-3; the table's D call of TRBD2 was not tested on the DNA. TRBV21-1 is a known pseudogene. The CDR3 has 15 residues if both end residues are counted. The CDR3 here is CASSKFGDWGGSWYV.

This clonotype showed up just once. Here the CDR3 DNA reads TGCAGTGCCCGGGACTCAACCACAGATACGCAGTATTTT. Translating it yields CSARDSTTDTQYF. This sequence joins TRBV20-1 and TRBJ2-3; tentative D call: TRBD2 (6 bases). The CDR3 has 13 amino acids. Per germline, CDR1 DFQATT and CDR2 SNEGSKA (reference sequence). With 6 bases removed from V and 2 bases from J, the gap between germline ends came to 12 bases.

The rearrangement links TRBV30 to TRBJ2-7, with TRBD2 matching 10 bases. V was clipped by 4 bases and J by 6 bases; unmatched bases: 12. CDR1 and CDR2 (germline): GTSNPN, SVGIG (reference sequence). The CDR3 consists of 15 residues. The DNA for the CDR3 is TGTGCCTGGACCTCTAGGGCTAGCGGGAGAATCGAGCAGTACTTC. As protein: CAWTSRASGRIEQYF. Full variable domain (rest looked up from reference TRBV30 and TRBJ2-7): SQTIHQWPATLVQPVGSPLSLECTVEGTSNPNLYWYRQAAGRGLQLLFYSVGIGQISSEVPQNLSASRPQDRQFILSSKKLLLSDSGFYLCAWTSRASGRIEQYFGPGTRLTVT.

CDR3 coding DNA: TGCAGTGCTATTGACAGGGCGAACACTGAAGCTTTCTTT. Protein sequence: CSAIDRANTEAFF. V usage is TRBV20-1 and J usage is TRBJ1-1; 7 bases align to TRBD1. The V gene end was trimmed by 4 bases and the J gene end by 1 base; junction bases not matched to a gene: 3. Per the germline V gene, CDR1 is DFQATT and CDR2 is SNEGSKA (reference sequence). CDR3 size: 13 residues.

J is TRBJ2-7 and V is TRBV6-5; D is undetermined. CDR3 length: 16 amino acids. Germline CDR1 is MNHEY and CDR2 is SVGAGI. Deletions cut 0 bases from V and 3 bases from J, with 15 bases between. CDR3 protein: CASSYSKGNDIYEQYF. In DNA form, the CDR3 reads TGTGCCAGCAGTTACTCGAAAGGGAACGATATCTACGAGCAGTACTTC.

This clonotype appeared a few times. This rearrangement joins TRBV6-4 to TRBJ2-3; 7 bases fit TRBD2. Per the germline V gene, CDR1 is MRHNA and CDR2 is SNTAGT. V gave up 0 bases and J gave up 3 bases; unmatched junction bases: 0. The CDR3 consists of 14 residues. CDR3: CASSDSRETDTQYF. CDR3 sequence (DNA): TGTGCCAGCAGTGACTCGCGGGAGACAGATACGCAGTATTTT.

The V call is TRBV6-2 or TRBV6-3, the J call TRBJ2-1, with a tentative D call TRBD1 (6 bases). CDR1 and CDR2 (germline): MNHEY, SVGEGT. V lost 8 bases to trimming and J lost 3 bases, with 17 bases between them. This CDR3 has 15 amino acids. The CDR3, as DNA: TGTGCCAGCGGGGCTGGGGACACCGACTACAATGAGCAGTTCTTC. It yields the protein CASGAGDTDYNEQFF.

This clonotype was found a few times. This rearrangement joins TRBV28 to TRBJ1-5; D gene unclear. The CDR3 is 16 amino acids. The germline CDR1 and CDR2 sequences are MDHEN and SYDVKM. V was cut by 6 bases and J by 5 bases, with 20 bases left in between. In DNA, the CDR3 is TGTGCCAGCAGCTCGTTCGCCAGGCCCAAGGATCAGCCCCAGCATTTT. Translation: CASSSFARPKDQPQHF.

V gene TRBV28 combines with J gene TRBJ1-2, with TRBD1 matching 9 bases. The CDR3 is 15 residues long. CDR1 and CDR2 (germline): MDHEN, SYDVKM. Trimming at V came to 4 bases and at J to 8 bases, leaving 11 bases not matched to a gene. The CDR3, as DNA: TGTGCCAGCAGTTCACCGGGACAGGGATTGAGCGGCTACACCTTC. Translating gives CASSSPGQGLSGYTF.

The chain employs TRBV2 and TRBJ1-2; D gene ambiguous. V was trimmed by 10 bases and J by 2 bases, leaving 14 bases between them. Germline V gene sequence: CDR1 SNHLY, CDR2 FYNNEI. This CDR3 has 13 amino acids. The chain's CDR3 is CATSGAGNYGYTF. The CDR3 region has the DNA TGTGCCACCTCGGGTGCGGGAAACTATGGCTACACCTTC.

V usage is TRBV7-8 and J usage is TRBJ1-6; 7 bases align to TRBD1. V lost 4 bases and J lost 7; bases outside the gene matches: 4. Per the germline V gene, CDR1 is SGHVS and CDR2 is FQNEAQ. The CDR3 extends over 14 amino acids. The CDR3 bases are TGTGCCAGCAGCTCTGACAGGGCAAATTCACCCCTCCACTTT. Protein product: CASSSDRANSPLHF.

The chain couples TRBV7-2 to TRBJ1-5; tentatively, D is TRBD1 (5 bases). Trimming shortened V by 2 bases and J by 5 bases, and 10 bases separated the two germline ends. This CDR3 has 14 amino acids. Germline CDR1 reads SGHTA; CDR2 reads FQGNSA. The CDR3 DNA is TGTGCCAGCAGCTTACAGGGTGCCGATCAGCCCCAGCATTTT. Translating gives CASSLQGADQPQHF.

J is TRBJ2-1 and V is TRBV20-1; no clear D gene. Trimming removed 3 bases from V and 5 bases from J, with 17 bases in between. Germline V gives CDR1 DFQATT, CDR2 SNEGSKA (reference sequence). The CDR3 consists of 15 residues. The CDR3 DNA follows: TGCAGTGCTAGTCAGCTCTCGGTAATGGACAATGAGCAGTTCTTC. Translation gives CSASQLSVMDNEQFF.